These 9 T cell receptor beta chains were sequenced from one sample in a study of shared clonotypes between healthy human individuals. It was CD45RO-negative cells, positively selected for CCR7, that made up naive CD8 cells, with terminally differentiated effector memory CD45RA+ cells excluded. Clones were read by immunoSEQ multiplex PCR, and TCRdb kept only the in-frame ones, dropping some. The sample lists roughly 2 million clones; roughly 94% were seen once. Source material: naive CD8+ T cells sorted from blood. These receptors originate from a man between 18 and 35 years old in good health.

Concerning this clone itself: One end of the junction fails to match germline, which may point to a read error. The chain employs TRBV6-1 and TRBJ2-5, with no clear D. Germline CDR1 reads MNHNS; CDR2 reads SASEGT. The CDR3 is made up of 14 amino acids. The CDR3 is CASSEVGEGETQYF. In DNA, the CDR3 is TGTGCCAGCAGCGAAGTTGGAGAAGGGGAGACCCAGTACTTC.

The chain couples TRBV16 to TRBJ1-1; D remains ambiguous. CDR3 length equals 13 residues. Germline assignment: CDR1 KGHSY and CDR2 FQNENV. V lost 0 bases and J 8 bases, leaving 10 bases between the germline ends. The CDR3 DNA follows: TGTGCCAGCAGCCAATCTGGGGATGGGGAAGCTTTCTTT. This codes for CASSQSGDGEAFF. Full variable domain (remainder filled in from reference TRBV16 and TRBJ1-1): GEEVAQTPKHLVRGEGQKAKLYCAPIKGHSYVFWYQQVLKNEFKFLISFQNENVFDETGMPKERFSAKCLPNSPCSLEIQATKLEDSAVYFCASSQSGDGEAFFGQGTRLTVV.

V and J are TRBV6-5 and TRBJ2-7, with D perhaps assigned TRBD1 or TRBD2 (5 bases each). Per the germline V gene, CDR1 is MNHEY and CDR2 is SVGAGI. The CDR3 is 14 residues long. V shed 6 bases and J shed 4 bases, with 16 bases lying between them. The CDR3 DNA reads TGTGCCAGCAGCGTCTACGGGGCCCCTTACGAGCAGTACTTC. It translates to CASSVYGAPYEQYF.

J is TRBJ2-3 and V is TRBV18, with TRBD2 matching over 9 bases. The CDR3 sequence is 16 residues long. The V segment lost 0 bases and the J segment 0 bases; nucleotides outside the gene matches: 1. CDR1 KGHSH and CDR2 LQKENI come from the germline V gene. Written as DNA, the CDR3 is TGTGCCAGCTCACCACCGGGACTAGCTAGCACAGATACGCAGTATTTT. The encoded protein is CASSPPGLASTDTQYF.

The chain employs TRBV2 and TRBJ2-1, with TRBD2 matching over 10 bases. The germline V gene encodes CDR1 SNHLY and CDR2 FYNNEI. The CDR3 consists of 15 residues. With V trimmed by 5 bases and J by 2 bases, 3 bases remained unmatched. The CDR3 protein is CASSFGLAAYNEQFF. The CDR3 nucleotides are TGTGCCAGCAGTTTCGGACTAGCGGCCTACAATGAGCAGTTCTTC.

This clone was seen once. This CDR3 is CAWVDRVTNNYGYTF. The CDR3 nucleotides are TGTGCCTGGGTGGACAGGGTAACTAACAACTATGGCTACACCTTC. V usage is TRBV30 and J usage is TRBJ1-2, with 8 bases aligning to TRBD1. Looked up from germline, CDR1 is GTSNPN and CDR2 is SVGIG (reference sequence). This CDR3 has 15 amino acids. V lost 5 bases to trimming and J lost 2 bases; unmatched junction nucleotides: 10.

The chain combines TRBV7-9 with TRBJ2-3, with 8 bases that match TRBD2. Germline CDR1 and CDR2: SEHNR and FQNEAQ (reference sequence). V lost 2 bases and J lost 0; bases outside the gene matches: 13. This CDR3 spans 19 amino acids. CDR3 DNA: TGTGCCAGCAGCTTAAGCCTCTACGGTCCGGGAGGGAGCACAGATACGCAGTATTTT. Residues: CASSLSLYGPGGSTDTQYF.

This chain uses TRBV5-1 with TRBJ2-7, with TRBD2 as a possible D gene (5 bases). V dropped 0 bases and J dropped 3 bases, with 16 bases sitting between them. Germline V gene lookup returns CDR1 SGHRS and CDR2 YFSETQ. CDR3 length: 16 amino acids. The CDR3 DNA follows: TGCGCCAGCAGCTTGGACCCAATGGGTAGCGACTACGAGCAGTACTTC. It yields the protein CASSLDPMGSDYEQYF.

This chain links TRBV7-9 with TRBJ2-7; D is unresolved. Trimming removed 4 bases at V and 4 bases at J, with 11 bases between. Germline values: CDR1 SEHNR, CDR2 FQNEAQ (reference sequence). CDR3 length: 13 amino acids. The CDR3 reads CASSSGSRYEQYF. The DNA of the CDR3 is TGTGCCAGCAGCTCCGGTAGCAGATACGAGCAGTACTTC.